This T cell receptor beta chain was identified during a study of T cell repertoires in cytomegalovirus infection (dated by TCRdb to about 2019). About the investigation overall: Donor HLA type was relevant to the analysis, as public TCR beta signatures indicated carriage of CMV infection together with the matching HLA type.

As encoded in the germline V gene, CDR1 is KGHDR while CDR2 is SFDVKD. The germline ends are 4 bases apart after V is trimmed by 5 bases and J by 6 bases. Including the terminal cysteine and valine, the CDR3 comprises 10 residues. Just the 30-base CDR3 DNA is kept, in frame starting at base 1. The investigation overall reported the following: Cumulative frequency of public TCR beta family members discriminated carriers of CMV infection plus the relevant HLA type in this cohort and an independent 352-donor cohort. In the ex vivo response, HLA-C-restricted CMV-specific TCR beta clonotypes were dominant, and in two of eight donors the single most frequent clonotype came from this HLA-C-restricted group.

Sequencing instrument: Illumina HiSeq 1500. Through fastp at Q25 and MiXCR, TCRdb rebuilt clones from the public reads, retaining in-frame beta chains. Each CDR3 protein gets just one entry, which takes the most common genes and DNA from the rows behind it. Across this sample there are approximately 630,000 distinct CDR3 sequences, with 20% to 25% seen only once. The biggest ten clones account for less than 10% of the sample. Comment on this clonotype: Its antigen remains undetermined. No clone much larger than this one lies a single base away; base qualities are absent.

The chain employs TRBV24-1 and TRBJ2-7; confidence is insufficient to name the D gene. The sequenced material came from CD8+ T cells from PBMCs. The source is a human donor in good health (CMV status not recorded). Some clones in this sample may be carry-over from other donors' samples. DNA sequence: TGTGCCACCAGTGTGGCCGAGCAGTACGTC. Its protein is CATSVAEQYV.